This TCR beta chain was sequenced for a study of blood T cell repertoires in COVID-19. The wider study: Material from acute and convalescent COVID-19 was sourced from the United States, Italy and Spain. PBMCs, B-cell-depleted T cells, or T cells were the source of the cDNA or gDNA that made up the material.

Authors' processing steps: Estimated nucleated cell counts came from reference gene primer amplification. Sequencing used immunoSEQ multiplex PCR; TCRdb keeps in-frame clones, though not all of them. For V, J and clone size, that table is used; D and trimming come from the DNA. The sample lists over 200,000 clones; roughly 90% were seen once. V shed 6 bases and J 8 bases; nucleotides not matched to a gene: 9. The germline V gene has CDR1 SGHVS and CDR2 FQNEAQ. The CDR3 spans 14 residues. The receptor was isolated from a woman younger than 45 with acute or convalescent COVID-19. The specimen sequenced was peripheral blood. V and J are TRBV7-8 and TRBJ1-2; 10 bases map to TRBD1. The CDR3 reads CASRGGGTGVGYTF. CDR3 nucleotides: TGTGCCAGCAGGGGCGGCGGGACAGGGGTGGGCTACACCTTC.